This TCR beta chain was profiled in a study of cytomegalovirus exposure and HLA in healthy donors. Study conclusions and caveats: Reports indicate that TCR beta sequences accurately predicted the HLA-A and HLA-B alleles of most subjects. Later examination showed HLA-associated TCR beta chains had greater clonal expansion than equally common others.

The count of this clone is one. The antigen is unknown. Vbeta (60) and Jbeta (13) primers were used in the PCR. TCRdb's table, derived via immunoSEQ multiplex PCR, lists solely in-frame clones and lacks some. The table includes around 190,000 clones, approximately 80% detected once. CDR1 and CDR2 from the germline V gene are SGHVS and FQNEAQ. The CDR3 has 16 amino acids. V was cut by 2 bases and J by 0 bases, with 11 bases left in between. Sequenced sample: PBMCs. The chain carries TRBV7-8 and TRBJ1-3; D gene ambiguous. The TCR was taken from a woman aged 30 to 39 in good health and CMV-seropositive. The CDR3 DNA reads as TGTGCCAGCAGCTTAACAGCCCCCAACTCTGGAAACACCATATATTTT. The encoded protein is CASSLTAPNSGNTIYF. The complete variable domain, with remaining parts taken from reference TRBV7-8 and TRBJ1-3, reads GAGVSQSPRYKVAKRGQDVALRCDPISGHVSLFWYQQALGQGPEFLTYFQNEAQLDKSGLPSDRFFAERPEGSVSTLKIQRTQQEDSAVYLCASSLTAPNSGNTIYFGEGSWLTVV.